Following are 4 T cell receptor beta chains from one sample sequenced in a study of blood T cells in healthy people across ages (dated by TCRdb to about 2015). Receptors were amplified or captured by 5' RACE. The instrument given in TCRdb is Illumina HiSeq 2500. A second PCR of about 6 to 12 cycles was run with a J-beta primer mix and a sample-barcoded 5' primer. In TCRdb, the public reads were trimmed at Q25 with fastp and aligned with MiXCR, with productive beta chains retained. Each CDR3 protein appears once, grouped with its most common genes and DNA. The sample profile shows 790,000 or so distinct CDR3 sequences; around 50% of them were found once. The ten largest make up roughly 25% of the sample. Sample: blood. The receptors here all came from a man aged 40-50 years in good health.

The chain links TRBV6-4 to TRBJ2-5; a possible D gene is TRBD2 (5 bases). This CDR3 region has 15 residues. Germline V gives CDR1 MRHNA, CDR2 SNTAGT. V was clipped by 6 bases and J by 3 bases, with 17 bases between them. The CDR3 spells CASSDLLDGEETQYF. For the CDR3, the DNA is TGTGCCAGCAGCGACCTACTAGATGGGGAAGAGACCCAGTACTTC.

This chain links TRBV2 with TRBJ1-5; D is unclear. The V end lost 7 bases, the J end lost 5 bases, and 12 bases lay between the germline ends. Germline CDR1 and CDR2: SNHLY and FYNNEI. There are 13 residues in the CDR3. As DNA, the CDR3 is TGTGCCAGCACTTGGGGAGATTATCAGCCCCAGCATTTT. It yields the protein CASTWGDYQPQHF.

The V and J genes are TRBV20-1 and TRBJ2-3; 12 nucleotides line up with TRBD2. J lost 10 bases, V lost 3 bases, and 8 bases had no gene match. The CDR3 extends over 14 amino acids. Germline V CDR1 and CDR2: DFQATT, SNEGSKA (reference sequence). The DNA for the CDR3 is TGCAGTGCTAGGTTTCTAGCGGGGGGGTCGGCGCAGTATTTT. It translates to CSARFLAGGSAQYF.

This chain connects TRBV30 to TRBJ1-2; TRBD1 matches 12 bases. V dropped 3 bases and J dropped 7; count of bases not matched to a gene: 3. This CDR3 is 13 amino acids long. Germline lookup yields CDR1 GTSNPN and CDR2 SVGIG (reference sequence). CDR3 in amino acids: CAWSPGQGAGYTF. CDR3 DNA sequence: TGTGCCTGGAGCCCGGGACAGGGGGCTGGCTACACCTTC. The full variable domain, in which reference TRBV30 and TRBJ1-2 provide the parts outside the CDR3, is SQTIHQWPATLVQPVGSPLSLECTVEGTSNPNLYWYRQAAGRGLQLLFYSVGIGQISSEVPQNLSASRPQDRQFILSSKKLLLSDSGFYLCAWSPGQGAGYTFGSGTRLTVV.